This T cell receptor beta chain was identified during a study of T cell repertoires in cytomegalovirus infection. Study-wide background: CMV epitopes that were recently identified and HLA-C-restricted were used alongside well-studied HLA-B-restricted ones. CMV infection and matching HLA type were both indicated by public TCR beta signatures. Whole-study results and caveats: The ex vivo response was dominated by HLA-C-restricted CMV-specific TCR beta clonotypes.

With respect to this clonotype: The antigen remains unidentified.

TCRdb redid the calling of the reads with MiXCR, one entry per CDR3 protein. Of tens of thousands of distinct CDR3 sequences in the sample, around 20% are singletons; the top ten hold more than 55%. Trimming cost V 7 bases and J 0 bases, with 14 bases left between them. This CDR3 has 15 amino acids. In germline, CDR1 is SGHTA, CDR2 FQGNSA. The source of this sequence is a human donor in good health (CMV status not recorded). Some clones in this sample may be carry-over from other donors' samples. The input for sequencing was CD8+ T cells from cultured PBMCs, taken from culture after CMV antigen stimulation. This rearrangement joins TRBV7-2 to TRBJ2-3; either TRBD1 or TRBD2 may supply D (6 bases each). The CDR3 DNA sequence: TGTGCCAGCAAGGAGGGGGGTCTTAGCACAGATACGCAGTATTTT. Translation gives CASKEGGLSTDTQYF.